This T cell receptor (beta chain) was sequenced for a study of blood T cell repertoires in COVID-19. The CDR3 is made up of 18 amino acids. Germline V lookup: CDR1 SEHNR, CDR2 FQNEAQ (reference sequence). Trimming removed 4 bases from V and 3 bases from J; junction bases left unmatched: 12. Per the authors' pipeline: Reference gene primer amplification yielded estimated nucleated cell counts. Clones were read by immunoSEQ multiplex PCR, and TCRdb kept only the in-frame ones, dropping some. From that table come the V and J calls and clone size; the DNA was used to work out D and trimming. The repertoire has approximately 240,000 clones, nearly 85% of them found once; the top ten carry roughly 5.5%.

The origin of this receptor is a human donor in a cohort sampled during active COVID-19. The rearrangement joins TRBV7-9 to TRBJ2-2; 9 bases agree with TRBD2. Source material: peripheral blood. The DNA of the CDR3 is TGTGCCAGCAGCTCCTCCCAACCCACTAGCGGGTACACCGGGGAGCTGTTTTTT. It translates to CASSSSQPTSGYTGELFF.